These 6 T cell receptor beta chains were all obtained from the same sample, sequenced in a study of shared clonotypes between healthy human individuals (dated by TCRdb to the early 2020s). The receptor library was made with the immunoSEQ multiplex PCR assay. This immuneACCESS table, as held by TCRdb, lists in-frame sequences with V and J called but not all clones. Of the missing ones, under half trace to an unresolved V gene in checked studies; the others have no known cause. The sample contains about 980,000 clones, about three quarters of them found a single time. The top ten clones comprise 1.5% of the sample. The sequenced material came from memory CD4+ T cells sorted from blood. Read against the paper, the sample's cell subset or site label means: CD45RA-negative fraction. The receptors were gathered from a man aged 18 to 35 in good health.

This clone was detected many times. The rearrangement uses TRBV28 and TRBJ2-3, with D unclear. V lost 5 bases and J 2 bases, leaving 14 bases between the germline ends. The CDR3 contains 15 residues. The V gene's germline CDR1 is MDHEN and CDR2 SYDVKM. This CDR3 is CASSPPNGLTDTQYF. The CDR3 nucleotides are TGTGCCAGCAGTCCCCCCAACGGCCTCACAGATACGCAGTATTTT.

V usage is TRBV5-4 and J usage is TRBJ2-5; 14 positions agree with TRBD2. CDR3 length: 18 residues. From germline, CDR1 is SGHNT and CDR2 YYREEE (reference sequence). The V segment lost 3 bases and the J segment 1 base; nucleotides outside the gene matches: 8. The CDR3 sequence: CASSWGTSGRGSQETQYF. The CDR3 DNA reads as TGTGCCAGCAGCTGGGGGACTAGCGGGAGAGGGAGCCAAGAGACCCAGTACTTC.

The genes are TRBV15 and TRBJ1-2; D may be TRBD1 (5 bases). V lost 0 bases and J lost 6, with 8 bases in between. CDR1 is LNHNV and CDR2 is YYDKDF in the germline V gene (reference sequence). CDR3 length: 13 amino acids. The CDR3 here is CATSRDRGDGYTF. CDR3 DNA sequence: TGTGCCACCAGCAGAGATAGAGGGGATGGCTACACCTTC. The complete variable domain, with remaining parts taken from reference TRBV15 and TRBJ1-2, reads DAMVIQNPRYQVTQFGKPVTLSCSQTLNHNVMYWYQQKSSQAPKLLFHYYDKDFNNEADTPDNFQSRRPNTSFCFLDIRSPGLGDTAMYLCATSRDRGDGYTFGSGTRLTVV.

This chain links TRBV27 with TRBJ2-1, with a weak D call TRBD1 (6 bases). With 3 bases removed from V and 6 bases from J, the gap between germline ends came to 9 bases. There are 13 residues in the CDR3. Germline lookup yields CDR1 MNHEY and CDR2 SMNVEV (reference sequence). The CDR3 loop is CASSFLGGNEQFF. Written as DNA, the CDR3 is TGTGCCAGCAGTTTTTTAGGGGGCAATGAGCAGTTCTTC.

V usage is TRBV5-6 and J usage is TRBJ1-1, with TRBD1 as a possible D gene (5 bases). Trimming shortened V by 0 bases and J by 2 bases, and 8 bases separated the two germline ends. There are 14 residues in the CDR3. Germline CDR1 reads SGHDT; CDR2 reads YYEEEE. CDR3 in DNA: TGTGCCAGCAGCTTGGCAAGGGGAAACACTGAAGCTTTCTTT. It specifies CASSLARGNTEAFF.

CDR3 loop: CASSTSLSSYNEQFF. CDR3 nucleotides: TGCGCCAGCAGCACTAGTCTGAGCTCCTACAATGAGCAGTTCTTC. This chain links TRBV10-1 with TRBJ2-1; D may be TRBD2 (5 bases). Germline-derived CDR1 and CDR2 are WNHNN and SYGVQD (reference sequence). Trimming removed 6 bases at V and 0 bases at J, with 12 bases between. The CDR3 is 15 amino acids.